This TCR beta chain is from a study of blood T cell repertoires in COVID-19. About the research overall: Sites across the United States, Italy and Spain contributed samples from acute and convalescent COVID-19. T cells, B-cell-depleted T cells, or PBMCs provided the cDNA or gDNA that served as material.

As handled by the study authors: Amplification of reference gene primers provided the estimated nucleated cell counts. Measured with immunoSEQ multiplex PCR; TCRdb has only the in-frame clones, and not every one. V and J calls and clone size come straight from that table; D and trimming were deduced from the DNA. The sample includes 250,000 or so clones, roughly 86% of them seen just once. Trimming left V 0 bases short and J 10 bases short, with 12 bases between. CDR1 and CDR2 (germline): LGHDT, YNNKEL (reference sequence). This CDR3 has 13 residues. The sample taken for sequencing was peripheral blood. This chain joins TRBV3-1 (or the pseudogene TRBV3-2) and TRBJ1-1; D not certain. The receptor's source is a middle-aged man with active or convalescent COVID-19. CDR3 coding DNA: TGTGCCAGCAGCCAAGATGCGGGAGTGGGAGCTTTCTTT. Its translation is CASSQDAGVGAFF.